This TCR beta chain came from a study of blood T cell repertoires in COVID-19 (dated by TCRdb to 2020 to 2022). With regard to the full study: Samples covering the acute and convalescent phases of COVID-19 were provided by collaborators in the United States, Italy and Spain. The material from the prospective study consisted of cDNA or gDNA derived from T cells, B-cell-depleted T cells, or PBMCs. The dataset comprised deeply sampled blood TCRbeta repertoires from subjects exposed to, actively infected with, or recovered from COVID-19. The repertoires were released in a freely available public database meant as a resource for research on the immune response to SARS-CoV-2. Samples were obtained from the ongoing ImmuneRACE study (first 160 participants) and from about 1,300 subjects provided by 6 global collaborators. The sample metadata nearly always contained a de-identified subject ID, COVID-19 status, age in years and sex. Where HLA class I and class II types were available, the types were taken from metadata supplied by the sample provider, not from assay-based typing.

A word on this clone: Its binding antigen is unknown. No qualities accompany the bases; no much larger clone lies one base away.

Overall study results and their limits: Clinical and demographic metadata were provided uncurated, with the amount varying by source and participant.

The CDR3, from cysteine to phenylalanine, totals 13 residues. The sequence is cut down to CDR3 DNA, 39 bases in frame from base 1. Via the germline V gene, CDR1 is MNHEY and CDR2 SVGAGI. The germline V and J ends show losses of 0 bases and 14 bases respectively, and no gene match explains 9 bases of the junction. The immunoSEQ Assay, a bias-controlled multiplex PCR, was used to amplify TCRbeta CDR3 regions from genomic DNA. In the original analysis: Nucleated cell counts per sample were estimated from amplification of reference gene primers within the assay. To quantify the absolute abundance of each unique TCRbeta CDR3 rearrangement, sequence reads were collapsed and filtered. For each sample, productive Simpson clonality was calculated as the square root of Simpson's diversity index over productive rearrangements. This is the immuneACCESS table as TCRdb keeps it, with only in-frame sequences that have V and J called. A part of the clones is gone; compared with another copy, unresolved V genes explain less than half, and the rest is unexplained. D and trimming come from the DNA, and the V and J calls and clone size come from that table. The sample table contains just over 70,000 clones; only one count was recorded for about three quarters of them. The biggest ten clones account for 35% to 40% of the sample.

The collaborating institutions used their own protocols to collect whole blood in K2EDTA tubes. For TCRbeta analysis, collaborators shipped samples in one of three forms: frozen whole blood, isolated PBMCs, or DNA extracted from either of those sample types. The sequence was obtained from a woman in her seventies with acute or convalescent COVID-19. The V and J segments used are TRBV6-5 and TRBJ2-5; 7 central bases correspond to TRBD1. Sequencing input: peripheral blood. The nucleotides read TGTGCCAGCAGTTACTCGTCGGGGACAGCCACATACTTC. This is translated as CASSYSSGTATYF.